The next 20 T cell receptor beta chains were all read from a single sample in a study of low-dose radiotherapy and immunotherapy resistance in tumors. Alpha- and beta-chain coverage of first-strand cDNA came from TRAV- and TRBV-specific primers. It was with a constant-region primer and a V-primer adapter that TCRs were amplified over roughly 19 PCR cycles. TCRdb called the reads again in MiXCR, with one record for every CDR3 protein. The sample includes some 100,000 distinct CDR3 sequences, 20% seen only once; the top ten take over 4%. The time point was: after trial treatment. Noted treatment: LDRT plus nivolumab, ipilimumab, low-dose cyclophosphamide and aspirin (RACIN trial). The material sequenced was PBMCs, taken after low-dose radiotherapy plus immunotherapy. These TCRs come from a male donor with prostate cancer.

This clonotype was detected ten times or more. This chain uses TRBV4-1 with TRBJ2-5; D possibly matches TRBD1 or TRBD2 (6 bases each). CDR3 length equals 15 residues. V was trimmed by 1 base and J by 3 bases, leaving 12 bases between them. Germline V gene data show CDR1 as MGHRA and CDR2 as YSYEKL. The CDR3 bases are TGCGCCAGCAGCCAAGCCCGGGGGCGGGAAGAGACCCAGTACTTC. Its translation: CASSQARGREETQYF.

This clonotype was counted many times. The genes are TRBV18 and TRBJ2-1, with D uncertain. This CDR3 has 13 residues. Germline V gene lookup returns CDR1 KGHSH and CDR2 LQKENI. Trimming pared 2 bases from V and 8 bases from J, leaving 10 bases between. This CDR3 is CASSPIPGDEQFF. The CDR3 DNA reads TGTGCCAGCTCACCAATCCCCGGAGATGAGCAGTTCTTC.

V and J are TRBV4-3 and TRBJ1-5; D unresolved. V lost 3 bases, J lost 5 bases, and 8 bases lay in between. The length of the CDR3 is 13 residues. The germline gives CDR1 LGHNA, CDR2 YSLEER. The CDR3 coding sequence is TGCGCCAGCAGCCAGACCCTAGATCAGCCCCAGCATTTT. Its translation: CASSQTLDQPQHF.

This clonotype has at least ten counts. This rearrangement joins TRBV12-5 to TRBJ1-4; tentatively, D is TRBD1 (6 bases). Trimming shortened V by 0 bases and J by 17 bases, and 28 bases separated the two germline ends. The CDR3 loop spans 17 amino acids. The germline V gene encodes CDR1 LGHNT and CDR2 FRNRAP. As DNA, the CDR3 is TGTGCTAGTGGTTTGGTCAACCCATACCAGCAGGGGCGCTTTGGTTTTTTT. As protein: CASGLVNPYQQGRFGFF.

The J gene is TRBJ1-5, the V gene TRBV5-4, with a possible D match to TRBD1 (5 bases). From germline, CDR1 is SGHNT and CDR2 YYREEE (reference sequence). The CDR3 has 16 residues. V was shortened by 0 bases and J by 2 bases, with 12 bases between the two germline ends. The CDR3 protein is CASSLGGSRGNQPQHF. CDR3 DNA: TGTGCCAGCAGCTTGGGCGGATCCAGGGGCAATCAGCCCCAGCATTTT.

This clonotype was observed many times. The CDR3 sequence: CASSLTSSGGGTGELFF. Here the CDR3 DNA reads TGTGCCAGCAGCTTAACGTCTAGCGGGGGTGGCACCGGGGAGCTGTTTTTT. This chain links TRBV7-3 with TRBJ2-2; 10 bases are a match to TRBD2. The ends lost 0 bases at V and 4 bases at J; junction bases unmatched: 5. The germline gives CDR1 SGHTA, CDR2 FQGTGA. CDR3 size: 17 residues.

This clonotype is labeled as medium-sized. A junction end diverges from the germline sequence, so it may reflect a read error. This sequence joins TRBV5-1 and TRBJ1-5, with D unresolved. The CDR3 runs 14 residues. The germline V gene encodes CDR1 SGHRS and CDR2 YFSETQ. The CDR3 loop is CASSLTDGNQPQHF. The DNA for the CDR3 is TGTGCCAGCAGCTTAACTGATGGCAATCAGCCCCAGCATTTT.

In its sample, this clonotype was seen many times. V and J are TRBV25-1 and TRBJ2-7; D remains ambiguous. Germline loops: CDR1 MGHDK, CDR2 SYGVNS. V gave up 3 bases and J gave up 1 base, with 13 bases separating them. CDR3 size: 15 residues. CDR3 amino acids: CASSDGQFESYEQYF. The CDR3 coding sequence is TGTGCCAGCAGTGATGGGCAGTTCGAATCCTACGAGCAGTACTTC.

This clonotype came up many times. V and J are TRBV29-1 and TRBJ1-2, with D maybe TRBD1 (5 bases). Germline loops: CDR1 SQVTM, CDR2 ANQGSEA. The length of the CDR3 is 11 residues. Trimming shortened V by 5 bases and J by 11 bases, and 15 bases separated the two germline ends. The CDR3 nucleotides read TGCAGCGTTCGGGACGGCCGACGGTACACCTTC. Protein product: CSVRDGRRYTF.

This clonotype was counted a single time. With a much larger clone just one base away, this may be a read error. DNA of the CDR3: TGTGCCTGCAGCCTAGGGCGGACGGATGGCTACACCTTC. It codes for CACSLGRTDGYTF. The V gene is TRBV12-3 or TRBV12-4, the J gene TRBJ1-2; D unclear. This CDR3 has 13 amino acids.

This clonotype was counted at least ten times. The chain has TRBV2 and TRBJ2-2; 7 nucleotides align to TRBD2. The CDR3 runs to 15 residues. V lost 5 bases to trimming and J lost 4 bases; unmatched junction nucleotides: 7. CDR1 and CDR2 from the germline V gene are SNHLY and FYNNEI. The CDR3 here is CASSPDGLGTGELFF. The CDR3 region has the DNA TGTGCCAGCAGTCCGGACGGACTAGGCACCGGGGAGCTGTTTTTT.

In its sample, this clonotype was seen many times. The chain is built from TRBV6-5 and TRBJ1-5, with 7 bases that match TRBD1. J lost 3 bases, V lost 0 bases, and 5 bases had no gene match. Germline CDR1 reads MNHEY; CDR2 reads SVGAGI. The CDR3 loop spans 16 amino acids. CDR3 in amino acids: CASSYSAGGANQPQHF. CDR3 nucleotides: TGTGCCAGCAGTTACTCGGCAGGGGGTGCCAATCAGCCCCAGCATTTT.

The sample holds many counts of this clonotype. The chain has TRBV29-1 and TRBJ1-1; the match to TRBD1 covers 9 bases. With 6 bases clipped from V and 5 bases from J, the junction kept 7 bases outside the gene matches. Germline CDR1 reads SQVTM; CDR2 reads ANQGSEA. The CDR3 consists of 13 residues. The CDR3 DNA reads TGCAGCGTCGACAGGGGGTTGGGGACTGAAGCTTTCTTT. Its translation: CSVDRGLGTEAFF. The whole variable domain, filled in from reference TRBV29-1 and TRBJ1-1, reads SAVISQKPSRDICQRGTSLTIQCQVDSQVTMMFWYRQQPGQSLTLIATANQGSEATYESGFVIDKFPISRPNLTFSTLTVSNMSPEDSSIYLCSVDRGLGTEAFFGQGTRLTVV.

This clonotype is classed as medium-sized. The CDR3 loop is CASSSLRRGSNEQFF. The CDR3 DNA follows: TGTGCCAGCAGCTCTCTACGGCGGGGGTCCAATGAGCAGTTCTTC. The chain recombines TRBV11-2 with TRBJ2-1; 7 bases are shared with TRBD2. The V segment lost 4 bases and the J segment 6 bases; nucleotides outside the gene matches: 9. CDR3 size: 15 residues. CDR1 and CDR2 (germline): SGHAT, FQNNGV.

This clonotype was seen many times. CDR3 bases: TGTGCCAGCAGTCCGGAGGGCTCCGGCGAGCAGTACTTC. Translation: CASSPEGSGEQYF. V usage is TRBV2 and J usage is TRBJ2-7; TRBD2 might be the D (6 bases). The V end lost 5 bases, the J end lost 6 bases, and 14 bases lay between the germline ends. The CDR3 sequence is 13 residues long. The germline V gene encodes CDR1 SNHLY and CDR2 FYNNEI.

As regards this clonotype: One base separates it from a far larger clone, so it is likely a read error. The chain has TRBV6-5 and TRBJ2-7; D call uncertain. Near its end, the DNA agrees better with TRBJ2-1, so the J call may be wrong. The length of the CDR3 is 14 residues. CDR1 and CDR2 (germline): MNHEY, SVGAGI. The DNA for the CDR3 is TGTGCCAGCAGTGGCTACCAATTACTCAACGAGCAGTTCTTC. As protein: CASSGYQLLNEQFF.

This clonotype was seen only a few times. The DNA of the CDR3 is TGTGCCAGCAGCTCCCTGGCGGGAGGGTACGAGCAGTACTTC. Protein product: CASSSLAGGYEQYF. The chain links TRBV5-6 to TRBJ2-7; the match to TRBD2 covers 9 bases. After removal of 3 bases from V and 4 bases from J, the junction contained 5 bases not matched to a gene. The germline V gene encodes CDR1 SGHDT and CDR2 YYEEEE. CDR3 size: 14 residues. The full variable domain, with the rest looked up from reference TRBV5-6 and TRBJ2-7, is DAGVTQSPTHLIKTRGQQVTLRCSPKSGHDTVSWYQQALGQGPQFIFQYYEEEERQRGNFPDRFSGHQFPNYSSELNVNALLLGDSALYLCASSSLAGGYEQYFGPGTRLTVT.

This clonotype was seen at least ten times. This sequence joins TRBV11-3 and TRBJ2-1, with a possible D match to TRBD1 (6 bases). The germline V gene encodes CDR1 SGHNT and CDR2 YENEEA. The CDR3 is 13 amino acids. The germline V and J ends were trimmed by 0 bases and 7 bases, with 7 bases remaining between them. The chain's CDR3 is CASSLEQGNEQFF. As DNA, the CDR3 is TGTGCCAGCAGCTTAGAACAGGGTAATGAGCAGTTCTTC.

This clonotype was detected many times. This chain joins TRBV20-1 and TRBJ1-2; 7 bases are shared with TRBD1. CDR3 length equals 14 residues. With 5 bases clipped from V and 4 bases from J, the junction kept 10 bases outside the gene matches. Germline lookup yields CDR1 DFQATT and CDR2 SNEGSKA (reference sequence). For the CDR3, the DNA is TGCAGTGCTGTCTCTGGGACAGCCCGCTATGGCTACACCTTC. It encodes CSAVSGTARYGYTF.

This clonotype was detected ten times or more. This rearrangement joins TRBV19 to TRBJ2-3; TRBD1 matches at 8 bases. Trimming removed 8 bases from V and 1 base from J; junction bases left unmatched: 5. Germline lookup yields CDR1 LNHDA and CDR2 SQIVND (reference sequence). The CDR3 covers 14 residues. The CDR3, as DNA: TGTGCCAGTGGACAGGGAGGACGCACAGATACGCAGTATTTT. The encoded protein is CASGQGGRTDTQYF. Full variable domain (rest looked up from reference TRBV19 and TRBJ2-3): DGGITQSPKYLFRKEGQNVTLSCEQNLNHDAMYWYRQDPGQGLRLIYYSQIVNDFQKGDIAEGYSVSREKKESFPLTVTSAQKNPTAFYLCASGQGGRTDTQYFGPGTRLTVL.